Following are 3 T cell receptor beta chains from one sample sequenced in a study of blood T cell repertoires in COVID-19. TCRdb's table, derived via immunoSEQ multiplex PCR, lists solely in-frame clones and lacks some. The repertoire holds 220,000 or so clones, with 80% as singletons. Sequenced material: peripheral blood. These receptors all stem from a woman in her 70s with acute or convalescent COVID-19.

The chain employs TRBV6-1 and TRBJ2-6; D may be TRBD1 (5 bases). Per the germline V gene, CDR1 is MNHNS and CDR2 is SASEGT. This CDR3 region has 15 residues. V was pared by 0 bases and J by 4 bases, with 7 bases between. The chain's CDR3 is CASSEARVGANVLTF. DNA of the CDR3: TGTGCCAGCAGTGAAGCCAGGGTCGGGGCCAACGTCCTGACTTTC.

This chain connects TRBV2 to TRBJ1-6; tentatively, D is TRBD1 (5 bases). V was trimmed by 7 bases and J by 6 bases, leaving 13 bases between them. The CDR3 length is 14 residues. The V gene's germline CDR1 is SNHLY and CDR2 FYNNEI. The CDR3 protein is CASTRGIGNSPLHF. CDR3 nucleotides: TGTGCCAGCACTCGGGGGATCGGTAATTCACCCCTCCACTTT.

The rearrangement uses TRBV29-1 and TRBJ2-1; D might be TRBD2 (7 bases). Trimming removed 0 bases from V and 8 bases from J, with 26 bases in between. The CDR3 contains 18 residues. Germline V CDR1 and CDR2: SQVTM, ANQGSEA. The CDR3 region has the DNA TGCAGCGTTGAAGATGGGGCGGGCGGGGGCCCTTTCTGGGATGAGCAGTTCTTC. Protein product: CSVEDGAGGGPFWDEQFF.